This T cell receptor beta chain derives from a study of T cell responses to AZD1222 COVID-19 vaccine. Study information: Second-dose schedules of about 4 or about 12 weeks were combined. Regarding the study as a whole: Clonal diversity was possibly underestimated, and white British individuals and females predominated among donors. A rise in Spike-specific TCR breadth and depth followed two AZD1222 doses. There were repertoire samples only from the period after the peak T cell response.

Germline CDR1 SGHDN, CDR2 FVKESK. The CDR3 contains 14 residues. The germline V and J ends were trimmed by 3 bases and 4 bases, with 10 bases remaining between them. Profiled with immunoSEQ multiplex PCR; TCRdb holds only in-frame clones, not every one. Of around 70,000 clones in the sample, around nine tenths were seen once. As regards this clone: The antigen is not known.

The starting material was peripheral blood, obtained on day 0 of AZD1222 vaccination. The origin of this receptor is an adult in good health. This chain links TRBV14 with TRBJ2-1; D is possibly TRBD2 (5 bases). DNA for the CDR3: TGTGCCAGCAGCCAGACACTAGGGTACAATGAGCAGTTCTTC. Its translation: CASSQTLGYNEQFF.